The present T cell receptor (beta chain) was sequenced within a study of regulatory T cells in long-lasting Graves disease. The wider study: Treatment with antithyroid drugs for over 5 years, together with positive TSH receptor antibodies, meant persistent Graves' disease.

This clonotype was observed at least ten times. Its antigen is still unknown. Overall study findings and caveats: For persistent Graves' patients, TCR diversity was lower than for newly diagnosed ones.

The time point denotes: persistent/refractory GD, antithyroid drugs over 5 years with positive TRAb. The TCR library was made from RNA that had been extracted from PBMCs in TRIzol. With EDTA tubes as the receptacles, 7.5 to 9 milliliters of peripheral blood were drawn. Both iRepertoire HTBI primers and Arm-PCR of CDR3 regions were used to build the TCR beta libraries. MiXCR, applied by TCRdb to the multiplex PCR reads, yields one record per CDR3 protein. The table has 700,000 or so distinct CDR3 sequences, approximately 31% seen once. CDR3 length equals 16 residues. The V end lost 4 bases, the J end lost 0 bases, and 13 bases lay between the germline ends. Germline V gene data show CDR1 as MNHNS and CDR2 as SASEGT.

J is TRBJ1-5 and V is TRBV6-1, with D possibly being TRBD1 (6 bases). Sequenced here: peripheral blood mononuclear cells (PBMCs), sampled when the disease was refractory, from a patient treated with antithyroid drugs. The sequence was obtained from a female donor with Graves disease. The CDR3, as DNA: TGTGCCAGCAGTGCTCAGGACAGCTTTAGCAATCAGCCCCAGCATTTT. Translation gives CASSAQDSFSNQPQHF.